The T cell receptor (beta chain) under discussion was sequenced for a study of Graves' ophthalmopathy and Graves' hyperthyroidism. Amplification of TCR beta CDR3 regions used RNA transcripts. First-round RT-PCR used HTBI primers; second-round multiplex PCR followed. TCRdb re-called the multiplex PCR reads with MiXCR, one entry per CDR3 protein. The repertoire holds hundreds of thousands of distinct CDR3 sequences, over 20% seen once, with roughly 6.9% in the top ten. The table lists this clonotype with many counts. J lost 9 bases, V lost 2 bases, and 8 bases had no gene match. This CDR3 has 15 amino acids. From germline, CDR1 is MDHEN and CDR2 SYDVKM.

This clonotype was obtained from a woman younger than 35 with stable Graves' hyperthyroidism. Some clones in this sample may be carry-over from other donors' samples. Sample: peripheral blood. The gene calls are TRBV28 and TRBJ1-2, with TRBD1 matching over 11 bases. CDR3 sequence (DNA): TGTGCCAGCAGTTTACCCCGGACAGGGGGCAATAGCTACACCTTC. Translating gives CASSLPRTGGNSYTF.